The next 24 T cell receptor beta chains were all read from a single sample in a study of graft-versus-host responses after intestinal transplantation. Sequencing used immunoSEQ multiplex PCR; TCRdb keeps in-frame clones, though not all of them. This repertoire shows 96,000 or so clones, approximately 90% found once; its top ten account for 0.17%. Their cognate antigens are unknown. This specimen was unstimulated CD4+ T cells sorted from spleen or lymph node cells, taken before intestinal transplant. All receptors derive from a human donor who received an intestinal transplant.

The chain couples TRBV21-1 to TRBJ2-1; the table's D call, TRBD2, has no DNA check behind it. TRBV21-1 is a recognized pseudogene. This CDR3 is 18 amino acids long. The CDR3 here is CASSNLSPGRGTHNEQFF. CDR3 coding DNA: TGTGCCAGCAGCAACCTCTCCCCCGGGAGGGGTACCCACAATGAGCAGTTCTTC.

The V and J genes are TRBV9 and TRBJ2-5, with 13 bases fitting TRBD2. CDR3 length: 21 residues. Germline values: CDR1 SGDLS, CDR2 YYNGEE. The J segment lost 5 bases and the V segment lost 0 bases, leaving 19 bases of the junction unmatched. In nucleotides, the CDR3 is TGTGCCAGCAGCGTAGCCCCCTCGGCTACTAGCGGGGGGGCCCGGTTTGAGACCCAGTACTTC. Protein product: CASSVAPSATSGGARFETQYF. The full variable domain, in which reference TRBV9 and TRBJ2-5 provide the parts outside the CDR3, is DSGVTQTPKHLITATGQRVTLRCSPRSGDLSVYWYQQSLDQGLQFLIQYYNGEERAKGNILERFSAQQFPDLHSELNLSSLELGDSALYFCASSVAPSATSGGARFETQYFGPGTRLLVL.

This chain uses TRBV5-1 with TRBJ2-1; 8 bases align to TRBD2. V shed 4 bases, J shed 6 bases, and the junction held 9 bases outside the gene matches. Germline CDR1 SGHRS, CDR2 YFSETQ. The CDR3 runs to 15 residues. CDR3 region: CASSIQAGGLNEQFF. CDR3 DNA: TGCGCCAGCAGCATACAGGCGGGAGGTCTCAATGAGCAGTTCTTC.

Details on this clone: The conserved phenylalanine or tryptophan normally closing the CDR3 is absent here, so this likely arose from a read error. The DNA is left out, because the CDR3 cannot be placed on it with certainty; the CDR3 is given as TCRdb lists it. CDR3 sequence reads: CASSLIESVGPG. The chain joins TRBV7-3 to TRBJ2-7; TRBD2, the D gene given by the table, was not confirmed from the DNA. The CDR3 spans 12 amino acids, including both terminal residues. Germline V gene data show CDR1 as SGHTA and CDR2 as FQGTGA.

The V and J genes are TRBV19 and TRBJ1-6; D might be TRBD1 (5 bases). Trimming removed 3 bases from V and 7 bases from J, with 16 bases in between. The germline CDR1 and CDR2 sequences are LNHDA and SQIVND (reference sequence). This CDR3 has 16 residues. The CDR3 bases are TGTGCCAGTAGTATCGAGAGGGACTCCGAAAATTCACCCCTCCACTTT. Protein product: CASSIERDSENSPLHF.

V is TRBV30 and J is TRBJ2-7; 7 nucleotides align to TRBD1. This CDR3 has 13 amino acids. CDR1 is GTSNPN, CDR2 SVGIG, per germline (reference sequence). J gave up 4 bases and V 5 bases, and 8 bases lay outside the gene matches. The CDR3 bases are TGTGCCTGGCAAAGACAGGGTGGGTACGAGCAGTACTTC. This gives the protein CAWQRQGGYEQYF.

The chain combines TRBV7-2 with TRBJ1-1; TRBD1 agrees at 7 bases. With V trimmed by 5 bases and J by 1 base, 4 bases remained unmatched. Germline loops: CDR1 SGHTA, CDR2 FQGNSA. The CDR3 runs 14 residues. DNA for the CDR3: TGTGCCAGCAGCGTCTCAGGGGGGAACACTGAAGCTTTCTTT. Its protein product is CASSVSGGNTEAFF.

The rearrangement links TRBV5-1 to TRBJ2-1; 12 nucleotides agree with TRBD2. The CDR3 has 16 amino acids. Germline CDR1 reads SGHRS; CDR2 reads YFSETQ. The ends lost 4 bases at V and 6 bases at J; junction bases unmatched: 8. The CDR3 nucleotides read TGCGCCAGCAGCCTAGGAGGACTAGCGGGACCCAATGAGCAGTTCTTC. Amino acid sequence: CASSLGGLAGPNEQFF.

CDR3 nucleotides: TGTGCCAGCAGCTCACAGGGGTCTTATCAGCCCCAGCATTTT. Protein sequence: CASSSQGSYQPQHF. J is TRBJ1-5 and V is TRBV7-8; TRBD1 agrees at 7 bases. This CDR3 is built from 14 residues. Germline V gene sequence: CDR1 SGHVS, CDR2 FQNEAQ. Unmatched junction bases numbered 5, after V lost 4 bases and J lost 5 bases. The entire variable domain, with the rest obtained from reference TRBV7-8 and TRBJ1-5, is as follows: GAGVSQSPRYKVAKRGQDVALRCDPISGHVSLFWYQQALGQGPEFLTYFQNEAQLDKSGLPSDRFFAERPEGSVSTLKIQRTQQEDSAVYLCASSSQGSYQPQHFGDGTRLSIL.

The J gene is TRBJ2-7, the V gene TRBV2; D call uncertain. V gave up 7 bases and J gave up 3 bases, with 10 bases separating them. In germline, CDR1 is SNHLY, CDR2 FYNNEI. The CDR3 totals 12 residues. CDR3 amino acids: CASTSFLYEQYF. The CDR3 DNA reads TGTGCCAGCACCTCTTTCCTCTACGAGCAGTACTTC.

The rearrangement uses TRBV6-1 and TRBJ1-2; 10 bases map to TRBD1. Unmatched junction bases numbered 8, after V lost 6 bases and J lost 10 bases. The CDR3 has 13 amino acids. Looked up from germline, CDR1 is MNHNS and CDR2 is SASEGT. The CDR3 reads CASRPGQGTYYTF. The CDR3 DNA follows: TGTGCCAGCAGACCGGGACAGGGGACTTACTACACCTTC.

This rearrangement joins TRBV5-1 to TRBJ2-7; possibly TRBD1 for D (6 bases). Germline loops: CDR1 SGHRS, CDR2 YFSETQ. V was clipped by 0 bases and J by 0 bases, with 13 bases between them. This CDR3 has 16 residues. CDR3 in DNA: TGCGCCAGCAGCTTGGTATCTACAGGGTCCTCCTACGAGCAGTACTTC. Translation: CASSLVSTGSSYEQYF.

The genes are TRBV9 and TRBJ2-6, with TRBD1 matching over 11 bases. V lost 2 bases to trimming and J lost 0 bases; unmatched junction nucleotides: 7. The CDR3 totals 19 residues. Germline V lookup: CDR1 SGDLS, CDR2 YYNGEE. The CDR3 DNA reads TGTGCCAGCAGCGTCTCACGAGGGACAGGGGGCTCTGGGGCCAACGTCCTGACTTTC. Translation: CASSVSRGTGGSGANVLTF. Combining the CDR3 with reference TRBV9 and TRBJ2-6 gives the whole variable domain DSGVTQTPKHLITATGQRVTLRCSPRSGDLSVYWYQQSLDQGLQFLIQYYNGEERAKGNILERFSAQQFPDLHSELNLSSLELGDSALYFCASSVSRGTGGSGANVLTFGAGSRLTVL.

The genes are TRBV30 and TRBJ1-2; 7 positions match TRBD1. This CDR3 has 14 residues. V was pared by 2 bases and J by 4 bases, with 7 bases of the junction left unmatched. Germline CDR1 and CDR2: GTSNPN and SVGIG (reference sequence). For the CDR3, the DNA is TGTGCCTGGAGTAAACAGGGGCCTGTCTATGGCTACACCTTC. Protein product: CAWSKQGPVYGYTF.

With regard to this clone: The junction does not match germline at one end; this may be a read error. This sequence joins TRBV6-5 and TRBJ2-3; the match to TRBD2 covers 9 bases. The CDR3 spans 16 residues. Germline lookup yields CDR1 MNHEY and CDR2 SVGAGI. The CDR3 loop reads CASSYSMRGGTDTQYF. CDR3 coding DNA: TGTGCCAGCAGTTACTCGATGCGGGGGGGCACCGATACGCAGTATTTT.

The CDR3 DNA reads as TGTGCCAGCAGCTTCGCCGGGGAGCTGTTTTTT. Translating it yields CASSFAGELFF. The V and J genes are TRBV5-4 and TRBJ2-2, with D unclear. The CDR3 runs 11 residues. V shed 2 bases and J shed 6 bases, with 2 bases lying between them. Germline values: CDR1 SGHNT, CDR2 YYREEE (reference sequence). The full variable domain, completed using reference TRBV5-4 and TRBJ2-2, is ETGVTQSPTHLIKTRGQQVTLRCSSQSGHNTVSWYQQALGQGPQFIFQYYREEENGRGNFPPRFSGLQFPNYSSELNVNALELDDSALYLCASSFAGELFFGEGSRLTVL.

CDR3 coding DNA: TGTGCCAGCAGTTACCTATATGGCTACACCTTC. It yields the protein CASSYLYGYTF. The chain links TRBV6-6 to TRBJ1-2; D uncertain. Germline V gene data show CDR1 as MNHNY and CDR2 as SVGAGI (reference sequence). The CDR3 extends over 11 amino acids. V was clipped by 2 bases and J by 5 bases, with 3 bases between them.

The genes are TRBV5-4 and TRBJ1-2; D is undetermined. The CDR3 covers 14 residues. Germline V gives CDR1 SGHNT, CDR2 YYREEE (reference sequence). The V gene lost 0 bases and the J gene lost 2 bases, with 8 bases spanning the gap. The CDR3, as DNA: TGTGCCAGCAGCTTGGCCAACAGAAACTATGGCTACACCTTC. Translating it yields CASSLANRNYGYTF.

In its sample, this clone was seen once. CDR3 residues: CASSPGEGIGQPQHF. CDR3 sequence (DNA): TGCGCCAGCAGCCCGGGAGAGGGGATAGGTCAGCCCCAGCATTTT. The rearrangement links TRBV5-1 to TRBJ1-5; possibly TRBD1 for D (5 bases). CDR3 length: 15 amino acids. V was shortened by 4 bases and J by 6 bases, with 17 bases between the two germline ends. CDR1 and CDR2 from the germline V gene are SGHRS and YFSETQ.

This clone was observed a single time. The genes are TRBV9 and TRBJ2-1, with TRBD2 matching over 8 bases. The CDR3 has 15 amino acids. CDR1 is SGDLS and CDR2 is YYNGEE in the germline V gene. With V trimmed by 2 bases and J by 6 bases, 7 bases remained unmatched. DNA for the CDR3: TGTGCCAGCAGCGTCCCCGGGACTAGAGGCAATGAGCAGTTCTTC. This codes for CASSVPGTRGNEQFF.

Only one count was recorded for this clone. The V call is TRBV5-5, the J call TRBJ2-3; 7 bases fit TRBD1. J gave up 2 bases and V 3 bases, and 9 bases lay outside the gene matches. There are 16 residues in the CDR3. CDR1 is SGHKS, CDR2 YYEKEE, per germline (reference sequence). This CDR3 is CASSWDSRSNTDTQYF. The DNA for the CDR3 is TGTGCCAGCAGCTGGGACAGCCGGAGCAACACAGATACGCAGTATTTT.

The chain recombines TRBV7-2 with TRBJ1-1; possibly TRBD1 for D (6 bases). CDR1 is SGHTA, CDR2 FQGNSA, per germline. Trimming took off 4 bases at V and 4 bases at J, with 13 bases between the two ends. The CDR3 sequence is 14 residues long. CDR3: CASSSDIRGTEAFF. The CDR3 nucleotides read TGTGCCAGCAGCTCAGATATCAGGGGCACTGAAGCTTTCTTT.

The CDR3 sequence is CATSNYYEQYF. The CDR3 region has the DNA TGTGCCACCAGCAATTACTACGAGCAGTACTTC. The chain links TRBV15 to TRBJ2-7; no clear D. The V and J ends lost 4 bases and 3 bases respectively, with 4 bases between them. CDR3 length: 11 residues. Germline-derived CDR1 and CDR2 are LNHNV and YYDKDF (reference sequence).

The V gene is TRBV5-1, the J gene TRBJ2-3, with 8 bases identical to TRBD2. The CDR3 consists of 17 residues. Germline trimming cut 2 bases from V and 5 bases from J; bases unmatched to any gene: 13. The V gene's germline CDR1 is SGHRS and CDR2 YFSETQ. CDR3 residues: CASSLSYQREIRDTQYF. The CDR3 DNA reads TGCGCCAGCAGCTTAAGTTACCAGCGGGAGATTCGAGATACGCAGTATTTT.